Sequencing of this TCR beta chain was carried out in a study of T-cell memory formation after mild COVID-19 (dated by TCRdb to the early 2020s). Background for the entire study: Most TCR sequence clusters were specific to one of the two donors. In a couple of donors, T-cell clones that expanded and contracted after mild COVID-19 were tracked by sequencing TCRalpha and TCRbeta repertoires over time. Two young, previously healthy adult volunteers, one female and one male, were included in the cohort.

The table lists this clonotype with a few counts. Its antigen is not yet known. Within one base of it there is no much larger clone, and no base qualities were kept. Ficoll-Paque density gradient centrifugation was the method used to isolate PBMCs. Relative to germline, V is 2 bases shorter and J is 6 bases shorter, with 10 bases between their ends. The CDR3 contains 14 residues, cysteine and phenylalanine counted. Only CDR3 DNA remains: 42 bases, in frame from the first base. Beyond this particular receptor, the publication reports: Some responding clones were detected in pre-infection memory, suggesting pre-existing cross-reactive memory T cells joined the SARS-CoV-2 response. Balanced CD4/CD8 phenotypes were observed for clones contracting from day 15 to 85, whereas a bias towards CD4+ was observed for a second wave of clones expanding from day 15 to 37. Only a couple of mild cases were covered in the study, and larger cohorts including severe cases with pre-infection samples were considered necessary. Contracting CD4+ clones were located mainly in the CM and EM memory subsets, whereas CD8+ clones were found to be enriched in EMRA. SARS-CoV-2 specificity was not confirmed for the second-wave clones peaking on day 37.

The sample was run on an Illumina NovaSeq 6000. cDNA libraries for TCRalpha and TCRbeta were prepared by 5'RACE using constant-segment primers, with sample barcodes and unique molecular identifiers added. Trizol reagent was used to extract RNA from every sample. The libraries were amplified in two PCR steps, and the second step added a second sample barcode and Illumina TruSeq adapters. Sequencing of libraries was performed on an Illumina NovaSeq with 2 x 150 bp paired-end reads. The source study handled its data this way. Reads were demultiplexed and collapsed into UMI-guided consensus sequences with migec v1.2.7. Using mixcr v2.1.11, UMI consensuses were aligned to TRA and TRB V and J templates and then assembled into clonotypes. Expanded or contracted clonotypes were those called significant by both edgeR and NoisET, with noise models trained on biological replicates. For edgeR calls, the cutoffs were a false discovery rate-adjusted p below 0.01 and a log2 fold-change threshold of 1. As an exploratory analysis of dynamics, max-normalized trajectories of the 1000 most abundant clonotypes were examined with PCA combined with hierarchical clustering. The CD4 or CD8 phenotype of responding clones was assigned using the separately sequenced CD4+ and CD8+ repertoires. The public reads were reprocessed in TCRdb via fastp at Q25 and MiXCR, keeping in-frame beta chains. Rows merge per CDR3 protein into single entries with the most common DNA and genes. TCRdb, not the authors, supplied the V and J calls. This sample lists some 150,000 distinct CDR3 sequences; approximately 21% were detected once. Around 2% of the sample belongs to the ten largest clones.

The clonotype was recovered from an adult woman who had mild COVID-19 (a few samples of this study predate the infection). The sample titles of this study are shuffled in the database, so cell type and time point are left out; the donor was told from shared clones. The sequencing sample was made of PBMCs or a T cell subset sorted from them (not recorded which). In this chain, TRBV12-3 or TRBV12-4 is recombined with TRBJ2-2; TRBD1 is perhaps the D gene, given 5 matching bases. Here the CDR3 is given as CASSLQGVAGELFF. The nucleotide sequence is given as TGTGCCAGCAGTTTACAGGGTGTCGCCGGGGAGCTGTTTTTT.